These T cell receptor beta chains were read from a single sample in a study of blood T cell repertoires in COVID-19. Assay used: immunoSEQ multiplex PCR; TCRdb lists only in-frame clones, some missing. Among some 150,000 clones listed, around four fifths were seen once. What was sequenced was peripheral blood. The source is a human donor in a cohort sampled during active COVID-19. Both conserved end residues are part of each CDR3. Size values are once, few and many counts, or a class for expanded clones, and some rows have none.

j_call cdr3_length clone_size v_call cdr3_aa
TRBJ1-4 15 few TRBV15 CATSRVAGSNEKLFF
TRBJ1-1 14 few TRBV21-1 CASSSPGRNTEAFF
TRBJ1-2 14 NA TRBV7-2 CASSRPLGGEGYTF
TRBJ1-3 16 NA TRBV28 CASSPDMGFSGNTIYF
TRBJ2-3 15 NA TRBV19 CASNPTSGNTDTQYF
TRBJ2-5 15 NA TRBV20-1 CSASGVPSGVETQYF
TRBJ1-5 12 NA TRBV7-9 CASTVGDQPQHF
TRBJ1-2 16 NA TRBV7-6 CASSPQPGTANYGYTF
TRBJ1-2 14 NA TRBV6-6 CASSPPDRDYGYTF
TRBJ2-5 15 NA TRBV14 CASSRVDRGGETQYF
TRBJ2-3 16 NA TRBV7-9 CASSLGEVRGTDTQYF
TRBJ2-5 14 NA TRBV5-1 CASSPGQVRETQYF
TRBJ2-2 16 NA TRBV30 CAWRDRGRGDTGELFF
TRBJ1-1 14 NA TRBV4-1 CASRLDSGNTEAFF
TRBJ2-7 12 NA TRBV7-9 CASSPGGYEQYF
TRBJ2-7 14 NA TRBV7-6 CASSPRTGPYEQYF
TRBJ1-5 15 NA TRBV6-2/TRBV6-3 CASSYGPVSNQPQHF
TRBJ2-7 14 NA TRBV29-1 CSVTFGGGSNEQYF
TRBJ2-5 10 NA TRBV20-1 CSASEETQYF
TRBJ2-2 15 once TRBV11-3 CASSLDLSVTGELFF
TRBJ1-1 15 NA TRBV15 CATSRGGGRNTEAFF
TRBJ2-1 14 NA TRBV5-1 CASSLATSYNEQFF
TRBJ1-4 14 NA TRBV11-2 CASRPAGGGEKLFF
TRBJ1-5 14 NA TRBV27 CASSGGGGNQPQHF
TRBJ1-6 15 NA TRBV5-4 CASSWGVLRNSPLHF
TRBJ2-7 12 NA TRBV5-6 CASSLAAYEQYF
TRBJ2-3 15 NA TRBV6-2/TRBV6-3 CASSYPPASEDTQYF
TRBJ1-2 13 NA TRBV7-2 CASSPGTGYGYTF
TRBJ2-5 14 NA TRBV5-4 CASSPTGERETQYF
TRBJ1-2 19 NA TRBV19 CASSIGALRQGAIYYGYTF
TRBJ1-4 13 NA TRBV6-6 CASSYGGNEKLFF
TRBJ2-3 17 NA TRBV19 CASSRQRLAESTDTQYF
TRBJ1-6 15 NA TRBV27 CASSFASSYNSPLHF
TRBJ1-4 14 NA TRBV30 CAWRVGRGVEKLFF
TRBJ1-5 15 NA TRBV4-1 CASSRREGRDQPQHF
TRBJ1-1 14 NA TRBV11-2 CASTLWDRGTEAFF
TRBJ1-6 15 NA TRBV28 CASSLGLLGNSPLHF
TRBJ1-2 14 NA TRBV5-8 CASSLDVSGGGYTF
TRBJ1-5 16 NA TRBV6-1 CASSQEYRVGNQPQHF
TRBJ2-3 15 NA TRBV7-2 CASSPTSGAADTQYF
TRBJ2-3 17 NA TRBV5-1 CASSPLPGLAGADTQYF
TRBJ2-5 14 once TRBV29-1 CSVPSRGSTATQYF
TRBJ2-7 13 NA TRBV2 CASTEEVTYEQYF
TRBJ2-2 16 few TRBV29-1 CSALGGSGGNTGELFF
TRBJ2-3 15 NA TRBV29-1 CSVVWLGQGVDTQYF
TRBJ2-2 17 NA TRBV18 CASSPVDGRGRRGELFF
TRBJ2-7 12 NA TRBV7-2 CASSRPLSEQYF
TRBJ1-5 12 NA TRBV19 CASSGGNQPQHF
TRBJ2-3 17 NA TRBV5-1 CASSLVPPGPRADTQYF
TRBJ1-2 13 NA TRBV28 CASSFGTGYGYTF